These 24 T cell receptor beta chains came from one sample sequenced in a study of identical twins. One entry per CDR3 protein, called by TCRdb with MiXCR from the 5' RACE reads. The sample holds roughly 1,500,000 distinct CDR3 sequences, 32% seen once. The specimen sequenced was cord blood. These receptor sequences come from a newborn girl in good health.

V usage is TRBV28 and J usage is TRBJ2-4; perhaps TRBD2 as D (6 bases). TRBJ2-5 matches the DNA end more closely, so the J call is doubtful. Germline CDR1 is MDHEN and CDR2 is SYDVKM. This CDR3 is 14 amino acids long. CDR3 coding DNA: TGTGCCAGCAGCCTAGGCGGACTAATGGAGACCCAGTACTTC. It specifies CASSLGGLMETQYF.

This sequence joins TRBV28 and TRBJ2-1; D gene ambiguous. The end of the DNA is better explained by TRBJ2-7, so the J call may be wrong. Germline CDR1 and CDR2: MDHEN and SYDVKM. The CDR3 consists of 12 residues. The CDR3, as DNA: TGTGCCAGCAGGCGGCTCTACAATGAGCAGTACTTC. It codes for CASRRLYNEQYF.

The chain is built from TRBV7-2 and TRBJ2-5; 7 nucleotides agree with TRBD2. Trimming removed 5 bases from V and 11 bases from J; junction bases left unmatched: 17. This CDR3 comprises 15 residues. Per germline, CDR1 SGHTA and CDR2 FQGNSA. The chain's CDR3 is CASSVERGGSYEQYF. The CDR3 nucleotides are TGTGCCAGCAGCGTGGAGCGGGGAGGTAGCTATGAGCAGTACTTC.

This clonotype was seen many times. The chain has TRBV11-1 and TRBJ2-7; no definite D call. This CDR3 has 13 amino acids. Germline values: CDR1 SGHAT, CDR2 FQDESV (reference sequence). V lost 4 bases and J lost 5, with 12 bases in between. The CDR3 bases are TGTGCCAGCAGCTCGGCCGTGTCCCACGAGCAGTACTTC. Amino acids: CASSSAVSHEQYF.

The chain joins TRBV2 to TRBJ1-5; 8 bases fit TRBD1. This CDR3 region has 14 residues. Germline trimming cut 3 bases from V and 6 bases from J; bases unmatched to any gene: 4. In germline, CDR1 is SNHLY, CDR2 FYNNEI. CDR3 nucleotides: TGTGCCAGCAGTGACAGGGGGCGAGGTCAGCCCCAGCATTTT. It specifies CASSDRGRGQPQHF.

This rearrangement joins TRBV9 to TRBJ1-5, with 7 bases aligning to TRBD1. The ends lost 3 bases at V and 6 bases at J; junction bases unmatched: 9. The germline gives CDR1 SGDLS, CDR2 YYNGEE. CDR3 length equals 15 residues. This chain's CDR3 is CASSARQGWGQPQHF. The CDR3, as DNA: TGTGCCAGCAGCGCACGACAGGGTTGGGGTCAGCCCCAGCATTTT.

In this sample, this clonotype turned up a few times. This chain connects TRBV6-1 to TRBJ2-1; unclear D gene. The V and J ends lost 3 bases and 6 bases respectively, with 12 bases between them. This CDR3 comprises 14 residues. Germline CDR1 MNHNS, CDR2 SASEGT. CDR3 coding DNA: TGTGCCAGCAGTGAGGGTAACCTCAGCAATGAGCAGTTCTTC. The encoded protein is CASSEGNLSNEQFF.

The rearrangement uses TRBV21-1 and TRBJ2-3; no DNA check was done on the table's D call, TRBD2. TRBV21-1 is reported as a pseudogene. The CDR3 totals 19 residues. CDR3 sequence reads: CASSKGLADSSGGTDTQYF. The CDR3 region has the DNA TGTGCCAGCAGCAAAGGGCTAGCGGACTCGAGTGGGGGCACAGATACGCAGTATTTT.

The V call is TRBV2, the J call TRBJ2-5; D is perhaps TRBD2 (5 bases). The germline V and J ends were trimmed by 0 bases and 7 bases, with 18 bases remaining between them. The CDR3 length is 16 residues. The germline V gene encodes CDR1 SNHLY and CDR2 FYNNEI. CDR3 protein: CASSEASGLLIWTQYF. The CDR3, as DNA: TGTGCCAGCAGTGAAGCCTCTGGACTCCTGATTTGGACCCAGTACTTC.

V gene TRBV9 combines with J gene TRBJ2-5; D may match TRBD1 or TRBD2 (5 bases each). This CDR3 spans 15 amino acids. Deletions cut 4 bases from V and 1 base from J, with 14 bases between. Germline V lookup: CDR1 SGDLS, CDR2 YYNGEE. The CDR3 spells CASSPQPGRQETQYF. CDR3 DNA sequence: TGTGCCAGCAGCCCCCAACCGGGACGCCAAGAGACCCAGTACTTC.

The chain couples TRBV7-9 to TRBJ2-7; 15 positions match TRBD2. V shed 5 bases and J 2 bases; nucleotides not matched to a gene: 10. There are 18 residues in the CDR3. Germline V gives CDR1 SEHNR, CDR2 FQNEAQ (reference sequence). The CDR3 DNA sequence: TGTGCCAGCAGCCCCCTAAAGGGACTAGCGGGGGGACCCTACGAGCAGTACTTC. Translating gives CASSPLKGLAGGPYEQYF.

The V call is TRBV14, the J call TRBJ2-7; D is unclear. The CDR3 consists of 13 residues. The V gene lost 1 base and the J gene lost 7 bases, with 11 bases spanning the gap. Per germline, CDR1 SGHDN and CDR2 FVKESK. The CDR3 spells CASSQVDHNEQYF. Here the CDR3 DNA reads TGTGCCAGCAGCCAAGTCGATCACAATGAGCAGTACTTC. The complete variable domain, with remaining parts taken from reference TRBV14 and TRBJ2-7, reads EAGVTQFPSHSVIEKGQTVTLRCDPISGHDNLYWYRRVMGKEIKFLLHFVKESKQDESGMPNNRFLAERTGGTYSTLKVQPAELEDSGVYFCASSQVDHNEQYFGPGTRLTVT.

Turning to this clonotype: At one end, the junction sequence differs from germline, possibly due to a read error. The chain links TRBV24-1 to TRBJ1-1; tentatively, D is TRBD1 (5 bases). Per the germline V gene, CDR1 is KGHDR and CDR2 is SFDVKD. CDR3 length equals 13 residues. This CDR3 reads CVSPGRANTEAFF. CDR3 nucleotide sequence: TGCGTTTCCCCGGGCAGGGCGAACACTGAAGCTTTCTTT.

In this sample, this clonotype turned up many times. CDR3 region: CASRRTGTNYGYTF. CDR3 sequence (DNA): TGTGCCAGCAGGCGTACAGGGACCAACTATGGCTACACCTTC. The chain has TRBV14 and TRBJ1-2; perhaps TRBD1 as D (6 bases). The V gene's germline CDR1 is SGHDN and CDR2 FVKESK. This CDR3 spans 14 amino acids. V was pared by 6 bases and J by 2 bases, with 13 bases between.

The chain has TRBV6-5 and TRBJ1-1; TRBD1 is a possible D gene (5 bases). The CDR3 consists of 14 residues. Germline lookup yields CDR1 MNHEY and CDR2 SVGAGI. V dropped 2 bases and J dropped 3 bases, with 10 bases sitting between them. DNA for the CDR3: TGTGCCAGCAGTTACGAGGGGTTGGACACTGAAGCTTTCTTT. It codes for CASSYEGLDTEAFF.

A few counts support this clonotype. V usage is TRBV28 and J usage is TRBJ2-4; 7 bases line up with TRBD2. The CDR3 totals 15 residues. Per the germline V gene, CDR1 is MDHEN and CDR2 is SYDVKM. V lost 2 bases to trimming and J lost 15 bases; unmatched junction nucleotides: 16. The CDR3 DNA sequence: TGTGCCAGCAGTTTAGCGGGAGCTTCCCCCTACGAGCGGTACTTC. Residues: CASSLAGASPYERYF.

This clonotype was seen ten or more times. One junction end disagrees with the germline gene, perhaps due to a read error. The gene calls are TRBV4-1 and TRBJ2-1, with a possible D match to TRBD2 (6 bases). The CDR3 covers 13 residues. Germline-derived CDR1 and CDR2 are MGHRA and YSYEKL. The CDR3 is CASSRTTYNEQFF. Here the CDR3 DNA reads TGTGCCAGCAGCCGGACTACGTACAATGAGCAGTTCTTC.

V is TRBV28 and J is TRBJ1-1, with D perhaps TRBD1 (5 bases). The germline V gene has CDR1 MDHEN and CDR2 SYDVKM. This CDR3 has 14 residues. Trimming took off 0 bases at V and 5 bases at J, with 10 bases between the two ends. The CDR3 protein is CASSLWRGGTEAFF. As DNA, the CDR3 is TGTGCCAGCAGTTTATGGCGGGGGGGGACTGAAGCTTTCTTT. The complete variable domain, with remaining parts taken from reference TRBV28 and TRBJ1-1, reads DVKVTQSSRYLVKRTGEKVFLECVQDMDHENMFWYRQDPGLGLRLIYFSYDVKMKEKGDIPEGYSVSREKKERFSLILESASTNQTSMYLCASSLWRGGTEAFFGQGTRLTVV.

V gene TRBV10-3 combines with J gene TRBJ2-1, with D maybe TRBD2 (5 bases). Per the germline V gene, CDR1 is ENHRY and CDR2 is SYGVKD. The CDR3 contains 15 residues. Trimming left V 6 bases short and J 0 bases short, with 12 bases between. Written as DNA, the CDR3 is TGTGCCATCAGCCGCGACTACCTCTCCTACAATGAGCAGTTCTTC. It codes for CAISRDYLSYNEQFF.

The gene calls are TRBV25-1 and TRBJ2-2; D may be TRBD1 or TRBD2 (6 bases each). Trimming took off 1 base at V and 6 bases at J, with 9 bases between the two ends. Germline-derived CDR1 and CDR2 are MGHDK and SYGVNS. The CDR3 consists of 14 residues. The CDR3 bases are TGTGCCAGCAGTGAATCCGGGGGCCCCGGGGAGCTGTTTTTT. Its protein product is CASSESGGPGELFF.

This clonotype was found a few times. Written as DNA, the CDR3 is TGTGCCAGCAGCTTAGGCTGGGGGACAGGGAACTATGGCTACACCTTC. Amino acid sequence: CASSLGWGTGNYGYTF. The chain couples TRBV13 to TRBJ1-2; TRBD1 aligns across 9 bases. Germline CDR1 is PRHDT and CDR2 is FYEKMQ (reference sequence). The CDR3 extends over 16 amino acids. After removal of 0 bases from V and 2 bases from J, the junction contained 4 bases not matched to a gene.

The rearrangement links TRBV2 to TRBJ1-2; no definite D call. The V end was cut by 8 bases, the J end by 8 bases, with 18 bases between. CDR1 and CDR2 from the germline V gene are SNHLY and FYNNEI. The CDR3 loop spans 13 amino acids. In DNA form, the CDR3 reads TGTGCCAGCCTCCGAATCGGGTATGGAGGCTACACCTTC. It encodes CASLRIGYGGYTF.

This clonotype was found many times. The chain recombines TRBV18 with TRBJ2-7; D gene ambiguous. The germline V and J ends were trimmed by 1 base and 0 bases, with 10 bases remaining between them. Per germline, CDR1 KGHSH and CDR2 LQKENI. This CDR3 is built from 15 residues. The CDR3 DNA reads as TGTGCCAGCTCACCACTTCCCGTAAGCTCCTACGAGCAGTACTTC. The encoded protein is CASSPLPVSSYEQYF.

This clonotype was observed a handful of times. The rearrangement links TRBV7-9 to TRBJ2-4; 7 positions agree with TRBD1. The CDR3 contains 18 residues. V lost 5 bases and J lost 7; bases outside the gene matches: 20. CDR1 is SEHNR and CDR2 is FQNEAQ in the germline V gene (reference sequence). CDR3 region: CASSPLRQGVNGVNIQYF. Written as DNA, the CDR3 is TGTGCCAGCAGCCCCCTTCGTCAGGGGGTTAATGGGGTGAACATTCAGTACTTC.